These T cell receptor beta chains were read from a single sample in a study of T cells in Graves' hyperthyroidism and ophthalmopathy. TCRdb passed the multiplex PCR reads through MiXCR, listing each CDR3 protein once. The sample records hundreds of thousands of distinct CDR3 sequences, around 22% being singletons. Sequencing was done on a sample of blood. The receptors stem from a young woman with Graves' ophthalmopathy. CDR3s include the opening cysteine and the closing phenylalanine or tryptophan. A D gene is named only where the DNA matches it firmly. Rows may omit the clone size; those that give it use once, few, many or a size class.

d_call,v_call,clone_size,j_call,cdr3_aa,cdr3_nt
.,TRBV6-1,many,TRBJ2-1,CASSEFGDEQFF,TGTGCCAGCAGTGAATTTGGAGATGAGCAGTTCTTC
.,TRBV19,many,TRBJ2-5,CASSDRRGQETQYF,TGTGCCAGTAGTGATCGGCGGGGTCAAGAGACCCAGTACTTC
.,TRBV28,.,TRBJ1-6,CATLGGHSPLHF,TGTGCCACCCTCGGCGGGCATTCACCCCTCCACTTT
.,TRBV20-1,.,TRBJ2-3,CSATVAQGPTDTQYF,TGCAGTGCAACCGTGGCACAGGGCCCCACAGATACGCAGTATTTT
TRBD1,TRBV29-1,few,TRBJ1-1,CSVGGQMDTEAFF,TGCAGCGTTGGGGGACAGATGGACACTGAAGCTTTCTTT
.,TRBV29-1,many,TRBJ1-1,CSVVGGGALATEAFF,TGCAGCGTTGTGGGGGGGGGGGCCCTGGCCACTGAAGCTTTCTTT
TRBD1,TRBV6-5,many,TRBJ1-2,CASSSYTGGGYTF,TGTGCCAGCAGTTCCTATACAGGGGGTGGCTACACCTTC
TRBD1,TRBV6-2/TRBV6-3,many,TRBJ1-2,CASSYSTGETGYTF,TGTGCCAGCAGTTACTCGACAGGGGAGACAGGCTACACCTTC
.,TRBV28,many,TRBJ1-1,CASTKSHGGEAFF,TGTGCCAGCACCAAATCCCACGGTGGTGAAGCTTTCTTT
.,TRBV29-1,.,TRBJ1-2,CSVVESPIYGYTF,TGCAGCGTTGTAGAGAGTCCCATTTATGGCTACACCTTC
.,TRBV29-1,many,TRBJ1-2,CSVNFRESNYGYTF,TGCAGCGTTAACTTCAGGGAGTCGAACTATGGCTACACCTTC
.,TRBV28,few,TRBJ1-2,CASATRGYNNYGYTF,TGTGCCAGCGCTACCCGAGGGTATAACAACTATGGCTACACCTTC
TRBD1,TRBV5-1,many,TRBJ1-1,CASSRDRDEADTEAFF,TGCGCCAGCAGCCGGGACAGAGACGAGGCGGATACTGAAGCTTTCTTT
TRBD1,TRBV14,few,TRBJ2-7,CASSQSGTGYEQYF,TGTGCCAGCAGCCAATCCGGGACAGGGTACGAGCAGTACTTC
TRBD1,TRBV10-3,many,TRBJ1-1,CATDRGSDTEAFF,TGTGCCACCGACAGGGGGTCGGACACTGAAGCTTTCTTT
.,TRBV14,many,TRBJ1-5,CASSQDGGRDRQPQHF,TGTGCCAGCAGCCAAGATGGCGGCAGGGATAGGCAGCCCCAGCATTTT
TRBD2,TRBV7-6,few,TRBJ2-7,CASSLYLAGGDEQYF,TGTGCCAGCAGCTTGTACCTAGCGGGCGGCGACGAGCAGTACTTC
.,TRBV24-1,few,TRBJ1-2,CATSDFETNYGYTF,TGTGCCACCAGTGATTTTGAAACGAACTATGGCTACACCTTC
TRBD1,TRBV12-3/TRBV12-4,many,TRBJ1-2,CASRGQGLIYGYTF,TGTGCCAGCAGGGGACAGGGTTTAATCTATGGCTACACCTTC
TRBD1,TRBV15,.,TRBJ2-2,CATGDSPNTGELFF,TGTGCCACAGGGGACAGCCCGAACACCGGGGAGCTGTTTTTT
.,TRBV27,few,TRBJ2-5,CASSFPDRFGTQYF,TGTGCCAGCAGTTTTCCGGACCGATTTGGGACCCAGTACTTC
.,TRBV6-2/TRBV6-3,many,TRBJ1-2,CASSWSAGGGGYTF,TGTGCCAGCAGTTGGTCGGCCGGAGGAGGTGGCTACACCTTC
.,TRBV5-1,many,TRBJ1-1,CASSLGRGSEAFF,TGCGCCAGCAGCTTGGGCCGTGGGTCTGAAGCTTTCTTT
.,TRBV18,many,TRBJ1-2,CASSPDSTGGYTF,TGTGCCAGCTCACCAGACAGTACGGGTGGCTACACCTTC
TRBD1,TRBV6-1,.,TRBJ1-3,CASSERGHEINTIYF,TGTGCCAGCAGTGAAAGGGGGCACGAAATCAACACCATATATTTT
.,TRBV6-5,many,TRBJ2-7,CASSSATSSYEQYF,TGTGCCAGCAGTTCCGCAACCAGCAGCTACGAGCAGTACTTC
.,TRBV7-8,many,TRBJ2-5,CASSFGLETQYF,TGTGCCAGCAGCTTTGGGCTAGAGACCCAGTACTTC
.,TRBV6-1,few,TRBJ1-3,CATTGSSGNTIYF,TGTGCCACCACAGGGTCCTCTGGAAACACCATATATTTT
.,TRBV19,once,TRBJ1-2,CASSISEGYTF,TGTGCCAGTAGTATCTCGGAGGGCTACACCTTC
.,TRBV7-9,.,TRBJ2-7,CASSLYFGSSYEQYF,TGTGCCAGCAGCTTATATTTCGGGAGCTCCTACGAGCAGTACTTC
.,TRBV6-5,many,TRBJ1-1,CASGRGAYTEAFF,TGTGCCAGCGGGCGGGGGGCGTACACTGAAGCTTTCTTT
.,TRBV6-5,many,TRBJ1-2,CASSPSGPGIYGYTF,TGTGCCAGCAGCCCATCCGGGCCTGGGATTTATGGCTACACCTTC
.,TRBV7-9,many,TRBJ2-2,CASSLAWPGYTGELFF,TGTGCCAGCAGCTTAGCATGGCCGGGGTACACCGGGGAGCTGTTTTTT